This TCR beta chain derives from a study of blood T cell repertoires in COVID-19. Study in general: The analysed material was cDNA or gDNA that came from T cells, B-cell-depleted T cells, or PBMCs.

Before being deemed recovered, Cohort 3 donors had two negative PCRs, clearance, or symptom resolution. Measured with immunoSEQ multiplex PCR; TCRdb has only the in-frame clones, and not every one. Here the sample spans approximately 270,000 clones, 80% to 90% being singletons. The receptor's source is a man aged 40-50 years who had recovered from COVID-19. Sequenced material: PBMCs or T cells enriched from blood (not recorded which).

CDR3 in DNA: TGTGCCAGCTCAACCCATCGGGACAGGCCCTTCCACTTT. It specifies CASSTHRDRPFHF. This chain joins TRBV18 and TRBJ1-6, with TRBD1 matching 8 bases. There are 13 residues in the CDR3. V dropped 5 bases and J dropped 17; count of bases not matched to a gene: 11. Germline CDR1 KGHSH, CDR2 LQKENI.